The next 14 T cell receptor beta chains were all read from a single sample in a study of Ad26.COV2.S vaccination and SARS-CoV-2 variants. Treatment specified: over 15 received Ad26.COV2.S at low or high dose, single or two shots; several received placebo; per-sample allocation not given. Samples came from day 63 after the first vaccine or placebo injection. Clones were read by immunoSEQ multiplex PCR, and TCRdb kept only the in-frame ones, dropping some. In the table there are more than 300,000 clones, approximately 90% of which are singletons. The sequencing here drew on peripheral blood, taken in a trial of Ad26.COV2.S vaccine versus placebo. These receptor sequences come from a person aged 18 to 59 who received the Ad26.COV2.S COVID-19 vaccine or a placebo.

The rearrangement uses TRBV2 and TRBJ1-6, with unresolved D. Germline V gene sequence: CDR1 SNHLY, CDR2 FYNNEI. This CDR3 is built from 15 residues. V was pared by 6 bases and J by 0 bases, with 9 bases between. The CDR3 DNA reads as TGTGCCAGCAGAGAGGCAAGCTCCTATAATTCACCCCTCCACTTT. This encodes CASREASSYNSPLHF.

Here the CDR3 reads CSASGLLGKSQETQYF. The CDR3 DNA reads as TGCAGTGCTAGTGGGCTCCTGGGAAAGAGTCAAGAGACCCAGTACTTC. The chain employs TRBV20-1 and TRBJ2-5; unclear D gene. V lost 3 bases, J lost 2 bases, and 19 bases lay in between. The CDR3 has 16 residues. Per germline, CDR1 DFQATT and CDR2 SNEGSKA (reference sequence).

The chain has TRBV18 and TRBJ2-5, with TRBD1 identical over 9 bases. Trimming at V came to 2 bases and at J to 5 bases, leaving 6 bases not matched to a gene. Per germline, CDR1 KGHSH and CDR2 LQKENI. The CDR3 extends over 15 amino acids. The CDR3 is CASSPSRQGVETQYF. CDR3 DNA sequence: TGTGCCAGCTCACCATCGCGACAGGGGGTGGAGACCCAGTACTTC.

The V and J genes are TRBV4-3 and TRBJ1-2; TRBD1 agrees at 8 bases. The CDR3 contains 14 residues. Germline V gene data show CDR1 as LGHNA and CDR2 as YSLEER. Trimming at V came to 0 bases and at J to 4 bases, leaving 1 base not matched to a gene. In DNA form, the CDR3 reads TGCGCCAGCAGCCAAGATGACAGGGGCTATGGCTACACCTTC. Translating it yields CASSQDDRGYGYTF.

This chain joins TRBV11-2 and TRBJ2-2, with a weak D call TRBD1 (6 bases). This CDR3 is built from 16 residues. V was pared by 2 bases and J by 1 base, with 11 bases between. Looked up from germline, CDR1 is SGHAT and CDR2 is FQNNGV. The DNA of the CDR3 is TGTGCCAGCAGCTTATATCAGGGGCGGAACACCGGGGAGCTGTTTTTT. Its protein product is CASSLYQGRNTGELFF.

The V and J genes are TRBV15 and TRBJ1-2; TRBD1 matches at 7 bases. V lost 0 bases and J lost 5; bases outside the gene matches: 6. This CDR3 comprises 15 residues. Germline V gene lookup returns CDR1 LNHNV and CDR2 YYDKDF (reference sequence). The CDR3 loop is CATSRETGSWYGYTF. CDR3 in DNA: TGTGCCACCAGCAGAGAGACAGGGTCGTGGTATGGCTACACCTTC. Combining the CDR3 with reference TRBV15 and TRBJ1-2 gives the whole variable domain DAMVIQNPRYQVTQFGKPVTLSCSQTLNHNVMYWYQQKSSQAPKLLFHYYDKDFNNEADTPDNFQSRRPNTSFCFLDIRSPGLGDTAMYLCATSRETGSWYGYTFGSGTRLTVV.

The rearrangement links TRBV6-2 or TRBV6-3 to TRBJ1-6, with D possibly TRBD1 on 5 matching bases. Germline V CDR1 and CDR2: MNHEY, SVGEGT. The CDR3 is made up of 16 amino acids. V lost 0 bases, J lost 7 bases, and 13 bases lay in between. CDR3 nucleotides: TGTGCCAGCAGTTACTCCTCCGGCGGGGGAAATTCACCCCTCCACTTT. It encodes CASSYSSGGGNSPLHF.

The chain has TRBV6-1 and TRBJ2-3; maybe TRBD2 (5 bases). This CDR3 is 15 amino acids long. Trimming removed 3 bases at V and 4 bases at J, with 14 bases between. CDR1 is MNHNS and CDR2 is SASEGT in the germline V gene. The CDR3 DNA reads TGTGCCAGCAGTGATGGGCGGGTGGAGGCAGATACGCAGTATTTT. It encodes CASSDGRVEADTQYF.

This clone has a single count. This rearrangement joins TRBV4-1 to TRBJ2-5; 7 positions match TRBD1. Germline-derived CDR1 and CDR2 are MGHRA and YSYEKL. The CDR3 covers 17 residues. J was trimmed by 3 bases and V by 1 base; bases with no gene match: 11. DNA for the CDR3: TGCGCCAGCAGCCAAGGCTGGACGAGGGGGCGCGAAGAGACCCAGTACTTC. It is translated as CASSQGWTRGREETQYF.

The rearrangement joins TRBV13 to TRBJ1-4; D remains unclear. CDR1 PRHDT and CDR2 FYEKMQ come from the germline V gene (reference sequence). V lost 3 bases and J lost 3, with 5 bases in between. This CDR3 has 13 amino acids. The CDR3 is CASSFGANEKLFF. The CDR3 region has the DNA TGTGCCAGCAGCTTCGGAGCTAATGAAAAACTGTTTTTT.

The sample holds many counts of this clone. The chain carries TRBV7-2 and TRBJ2-3, with 7 bases matching TRBD2. Unmatched junction bases numbered 11, after V lost 3 bases and J lost 5 bases. Germline CDR1 and CDR2: SGHTA and FQGNSA. This CDR3 is built from 16 residues. The CDR3 protein is CASSFHSAGRGDTQYF. CDR3 nucleotide sequence: TGTGCCAGCAGCTTCCATTCAGCGGGGAGGGGAGATACGCAGTATTTT.

V is TRBV6-6 and J is TRBJ1-1; 9 bases line up with TRBD1. J gave up 0 bases and V 6 bases, and 2 bases lay outside the gene matches. This CDR3 region has 14 residues. Per germline, CDR1 MNHNY and CDR2 SVGAGI (reference sequence). CDR3 coding DNA: TGTGCCAGCAGGGGACAGGGTATGAACACTGAAGCTTTCTTT. Its protein product is CASRGQGMNTEAFF.

The chain joins TRBV10-3 to TRBJ2-7; D is uncertain. The CDR3 runs 12 residues. Germline CDR1 ENHRY, CDR2 SYGVKD. Trimming left V 2 bases short and J 7 bases short, with 9 bases between. CDR3 sequence (DNA): TGTGCCATCAGTGAGCCAGGAGCGGAGCAGTACTTC. Its translation: CAISEPGAEQYF.

The V and J genes are TRBV3-1 (or the pseudogene TRBV3-2) and TRBJ1-4, with D perhaps TRBD1 (6 bases). Germline values: CDR1 LGHDT, CDR2 YNNKEL (reference sequence). CDR3 size: 17 residues. V was clipped by 4 bases and J by 7 bases, with 22 bases between them. CDR3 nucleotide sequence: TGTGCCAGCAGCCGATACCTGACAGGCCCCCAAAGTGAAAAACTGTTTTTT. As protein: CASSRYLTGPQSEKLFF.